The TCR beta chain described here comes from a study of graft-versus-host responses after intestinal transplantation (dated by TCRdb to about 2021). About the study as a whole: Multivisceral, liver-intestinal, or isolated intestinal transplants were received by the recipients. Every recipient was given anti-thymocyte globulin induction, then maintenance tacrolimus and steroids for two to three years. After intestinal transplantation, graft-versus-host and host-versus-graft alloreactive T cell clones in the graft, circulation and bone marrow were tracked using bulk TCR-beta CDR3 sequencing. Alloreactive clones were identified by sequencing pre-transplant mixed lymphocyte reaction products and comparing them with unstimulated pre-transplant donor and recipient T cells. The cohort enrolled fewer than 25 intestinal transplant recipients including one retransplant, and 3 patients lacking pretransplant specimens were excluded. A peak of at least 4% donor T cells among recipient peripheral blood mononuclear cells was the definition used for donor T cell macrochimerism. Samples from three later patients were sequenced in-house on an Illumina MiSeq with MiXCR processing rather than by the commercial service. General findings and caveats noted by the study authors: High GvH to HvG T cell clonal ratios were observed in the allografts of patients with donor T cell macrochimerism. GvH clones were detected in recipient bone marrow, and some appeared earlier in ileal mucosa or blood, consistent with an intestinal mucosal origin. Early after transplant, peak levels of circulating GvH clones were associated with declines in HvG clones. The relatively low number and heterogeneity of intestinal transplant patients limited the conclusions.

A note on this clone: Its recognized antigen is unknown. Base qualities are missing; no much larger clone stands one base away.

A distance of 18 bases separates the germline ends of V and J, which lose 3 bases and 6 bases respectively. The CDR3 numbers 15 residues from cysteine through phenylalanine. Only the CDR3 portion is preserved as DNA: 45 bases, with reading frame beginning at the first base. CDR1 and CDR2 were assigned from the germline V gene as SGDLS and YYNGEE. Blood samples were collected up to 4 times in the first month after transplant and then at least monthly when available. Library preparation employed the immunoSEQ multiplex PCR assay. Adaptive Biotechnologies carried out high-throughput TCR-beta CDR3 sequencing of genomic DNA for most patients. Per the authors' processing: Adaptive's ImmunoSEQ software supplied the TCR sequencing data for more than 15 patients, while MiXCR and VDJtools were used to process a few other patients. CDR3 nucleotide sequences shared between donor and recipient were removed because the origin of such sequences could not be assigned. To be classed as alloreactive, a clone needed at least 2-fold expansion over unstimulated cells and a minimum CFSE-low frequency of 0.002% (template counts) or 0.001% (read counts). Clones detected in sequenced pre-transplant spleen, lymph node, or MLR CFSE-low populations of the donor or recipient were defined as mappable. The cumulative frequency of alloreactive clones was calculated as a percentage of all sequences, weighted by copy number. TCRdb re-hosts the immuneACCESS table, in-frame sequences only. Its copies lack some clones; in the studies checked, an unresolved V gene accounts for under half of them, and the cause for the rest is not known. V, J and clone size are taken as reported in that table, and D and trimming were inferred from the DNA itself. The sample contains approximately 60,000 clones, 80% to 90% of them found a single time. Of the sample, 1.5% to 2% falls within the top ten clones.

The TCR comes from a human patient who received an intestinal transplant, so some T cells may come from the graft donor. Material: PBMCs, obtained 26 days after transplant. The rearrangement combines TRBV9 with TRBJ1-2; TRBD1 is perhaps the D gene, given 6 matching bases. The nucleotide sequence reads as follows: TGTGCCAGCAGCGGGGAGGCGGGGGCAAACAATGGCTACACCTTC. Protein translation: CASSGEAGANNGYTF.